This T cell receptor (beta chain) was found in a study of Ad26.COV2.S vaccination and SARS-CoV-2 variants. Background on the study: Of the COV1001 trial arms, the Ad26.COV2.S arm included the donor.

The CDR3 has 16 residues. The V gene lost 4 bases and the J gene lost 1 base, with 18 bases spanning the gap. Germline-derived CDR1 and CDR2 are SGHRS and YFSETQ. Clones were read by immunoSEQ multiplex PCR, and TCRdb kept only the in-frame ones, dropping some. The sample lists roughly 700,000 clones, approximately 88% occurring once. Indicated treatment: roughly 19 received Ad26.COV2.S at low or high dose, single or two shots; roughly five received placebo; per-sample allocation not given. Samples were taken on day 63 after the first vaccine or placebo injection. Vaccination used an Ad26 vector expressing Wuhan-strain SARS-CoV-2 spike.

The genes are TRBV5-1 and TRBJ2-7, with D unclear. Material: peripheral blood, obtained in a trial of Ad26.COV2.S vaccine versus placebo. The clonotype was recovered from a person between 18 and 60 years old who received the Ad26.COV2.S COVID-19 vaccine or a placebo. The CDR3 loop reads CASSGVGMLPSYEQYF. The CDR3 DNA reads TGCGCCAGCAGCGGCGTGGGAATGCTACCATCCTACGAGCAGTACTTC.